This T cell receptor (beta chain) was recorded in a study of neurological immune-mediated disorders. This clonotype was picked up many times. Antigen: not known. Study-wide findings and caveats: Falling below healthy controls, multiple sclerosis showed the least TCR clonal expansion, while HTLV-1-associated myelopathy showed the most. Phylogenetic analysis grouped 18 of 34 multiple sclerosis patients' repertoires together, suggesting a possible repertoire signature.

Per the germline V gene, CDR1 is LGHDT and CDR2 is YNNKEL (reference sequence). V lost 0 bases and J lost 8; bases outside the gene matches: 3. The length of the CDR3 is 13 residues. TCRdb processed the 5' RACE reads anew with MiXCR; each CDR3 protein has one entry. Among tens of thousands of distinct CDR3 sequences listed, 2% to 2.5% were seen once. The sample was PBMCs. The genes are TRBV3-1 and TRBJ1-2; TRBD1 agrees at 7 bases. The TCR was taken from a man in his fifties or sixties with multiple sclerosis. In DNA, the CDR3 is TGTGCCAGCAGCCAAGATTACAGGGGCGGCTACACCTTC. Translation gives CASSQDYRGGYTF.